This entry features one T cell receptor (beta chain) sequence. Its matching antigen is unknown. The data were obtained in a study of T cell responses to AZD1222 COVID-19 vaccine. Looking at the study overall: Whether given at about 4 or about 12 weeks, second doses were pooled. General observations from the study: A rise in Spike-specific TCR breadth and depth followed two AZD1222 doses. Donors were largely white British and mainly female; clonal diversity was possibly underestimated.

Here immunoSEQ multiplex PCR was the method, and the copy in TCRdb shows in-frame clones only, minus some. The sample holds 99,000 or so clones, approximately 90% seen once. The clonotype comes from an adult in good health. The sequences come from peripheral blood, collected on day 0 of AZD1222 vaccination.

The CDR3 protein is CAISGPFEKTQYF. In nucleotides, the CDR3 is TGTGCCATTTCCGGGCCCTTCGAGAAGACCCAGTACTTC. The V and J genes are TRBV28 and TRBJ2-5; D unresolved. V was pared by 10 bases and J by 6 bases, with 18 bases between. The germline gives CDR1 MDHEN, CDR2 SYDVKM. This CDR3 comprises 13 residues.